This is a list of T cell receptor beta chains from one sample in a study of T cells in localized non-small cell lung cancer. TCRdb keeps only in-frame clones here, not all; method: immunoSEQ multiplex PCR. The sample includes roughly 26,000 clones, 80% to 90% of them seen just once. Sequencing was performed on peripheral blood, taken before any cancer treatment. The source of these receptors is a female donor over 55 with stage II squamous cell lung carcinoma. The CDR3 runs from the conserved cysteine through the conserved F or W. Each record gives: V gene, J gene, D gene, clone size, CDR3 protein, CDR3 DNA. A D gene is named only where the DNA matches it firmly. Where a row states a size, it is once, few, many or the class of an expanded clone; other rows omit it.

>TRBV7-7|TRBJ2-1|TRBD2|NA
CASSSTSGSLEQFF
TGTGCCAGCAGCTCGACTAGCGGGTCCCTTGAGCAGTTCTTC
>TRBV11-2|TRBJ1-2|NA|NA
CASSLDGGDSRWYGYTF
TGTGCCAGCAGCTTAGATGGGGGTGACAGCAGGTGGTATGGCTACACCTTC
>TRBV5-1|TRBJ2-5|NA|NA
CASSNGQTRGETQYF
TGCGCCAGCAGCAACGGACAGACCAGGGGAGAGACCCAGTACTTC
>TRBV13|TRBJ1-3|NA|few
CASSVGGLSSGNTIYF
TGTGCCAGCTCGGTCGGGGGCTTAAGCTCTGGAAACACCATATATTTT
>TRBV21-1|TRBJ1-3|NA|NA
CASSWGKDFSSGNTIYF
TGTGCCAGCAGCTGGGGGAAGGACTTTAGCTCTGGAAACACCATATATTTT
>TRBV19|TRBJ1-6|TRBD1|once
CASRDRGQISPLHF
TGTGCCAGTAGAGACAGGGGTCAGATTTCACCCCTCCACTTT
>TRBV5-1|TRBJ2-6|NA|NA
CASSLQSSGANVLTF
TGCGCCAGCAGCTTGCAATCCTCTGGGGCCAACGTCCTGACTTTC
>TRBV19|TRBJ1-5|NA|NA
CASSSGQVNQPQHF
TGTGCCAGTAGCAGCGGACAAGTCAATCAGCCCCAGCATTTT
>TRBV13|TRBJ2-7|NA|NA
CASSPGRSSYEQYF
TGTGCCAGCAGCCCGGGGAGGAGCTCCTACGAGCAGTACTTC
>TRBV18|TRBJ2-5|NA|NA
CASSPGGQETQYF
TGTGCCAGCTCACCAGGGGGACAAGAGACCCAGTACTTC
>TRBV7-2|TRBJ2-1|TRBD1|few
CASSRTGGFILVNNEQFF
TGTGCCAGCAGCCGTACAGGGGGCTTCATACTAGTGAACAATGAGCAGTTCTTC
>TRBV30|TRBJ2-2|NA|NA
CAWGGRPTGELFF
TGTGCCTGGGGGGGGAGGCCGACCGGGGAGCTGTTTTTT
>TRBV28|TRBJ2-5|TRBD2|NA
CASSLGGDGEQETQYF
TGTGCCAGCAGTCTGGGGGGGGACGGGGAGCAAGAGACCCAGTACTTC
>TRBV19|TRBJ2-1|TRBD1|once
CASTLTGGNEQFF
TGTGCCAGTACCCTGACAGGGGGCAATGAGCAGTTCTTC
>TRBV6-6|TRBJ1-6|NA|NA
CASSPEVISPLHF
TGTGCCAGCAGTCCTGAGGTTATTTCACCCCTCCACTTT
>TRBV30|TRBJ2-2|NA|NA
CAWSVKGNTGELFF
TGTGCCTGGAGTGTAAAGGGGAACACCGGGGAGCTGTTTTTT
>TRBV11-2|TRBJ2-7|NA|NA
CASSLGSPSSEQYF
TGTGCCAGCAGCTTAGGGTCCCCCTCAAGCGAGCAGTACTTC
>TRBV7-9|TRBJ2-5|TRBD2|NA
CASSPRLAAYQETQYF
TGTGCCAGCAGCCCGCGACTAGCGGCCTACCAAGAGACCCAGTACTTC
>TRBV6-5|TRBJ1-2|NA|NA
CASSYGQDGYGYTF
TGTGCCAGCAGTTACGGTCAGGACGGCTATGGCTACACCTTC
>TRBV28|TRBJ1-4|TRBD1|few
CASSDRAGIEKLFF
TGTGCCAGCAGTGACAGGGCAGGTATTGAAAAACTGTTTTTT
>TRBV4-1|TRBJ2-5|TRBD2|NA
CASSHLAGGEETQYF
TGCGCCAGCAGCCACCTTGCGGGAGGGGAAGAGACCCAGTACTTC
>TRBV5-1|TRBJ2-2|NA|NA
CASSLSEAGELFF
TGCGCCAGCAGCCTCTCGGAGGCCGGGGAGCTGTTTTTT
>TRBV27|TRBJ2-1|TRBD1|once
CASRSGTGTFREQFF
TGTGCCAGCAGATCCGGGACAGGGACCTTCAGGGAGCAGTTCTTC
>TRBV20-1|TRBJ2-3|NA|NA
CSASGTDTQYF
TGCAGTGCTAGCGGAACAGATACGCAGTATTTT
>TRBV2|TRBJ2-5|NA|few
CASSERRVETQYF
TGTGCCAGCAGTGAAAGGAGGGTAGAGACCCAGTACTTC
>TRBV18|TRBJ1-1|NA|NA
CASSVQGHGTEAFF
TGTGCCAGCTCCGTACAGGGACACGGCACTGAAGCTTTCTTT
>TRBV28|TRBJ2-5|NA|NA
CATQITGGAQYF
TGTGCCACCCAAATCACGGGGGGCGCCCAGTACTTC
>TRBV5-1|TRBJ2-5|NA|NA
CASSLKGGRETQYF
TGCGCCAGCAGCTTAAAGGGGGGGCGGGAGACCCAGTACTTC
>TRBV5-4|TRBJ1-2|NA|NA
CASSSATAMDGYTF
TGTGCCAGCAGCTCCGCTACGGCGATGGATGGCTACACCTTC
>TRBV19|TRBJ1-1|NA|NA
CASCGDRDTEAFF
TGTGCCAGTTGCGGGGATCGGGACACTGAAGCTTTCTTT
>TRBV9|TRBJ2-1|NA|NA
CASSVGRDLRAGLFF
TGTGCCAGCAGCGTAGGGAGGGACCTAAGGGCAGGGCTGTTCTTC
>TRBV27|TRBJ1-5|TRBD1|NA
CASSSGQGLYSNQPQHF
TGTGCCAGCAGTTCGGGACAGGGACTCTATAGCAATCAGCCCCAGCATTTT
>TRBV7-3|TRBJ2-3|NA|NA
CASSLNSGTDTQYF
TGTGCCAGCAGCTTAAATAGCGGCACAGATACGCAGTATTTT
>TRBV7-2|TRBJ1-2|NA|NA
CASSLWGAVDYGYTF
TGTGCCAGCAGCTTATGGGGGGCAGTGGACTATGGCTACACCTTC
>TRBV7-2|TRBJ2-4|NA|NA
CASSLVGGKNIQYF
TGTGCCAGCAGCTTAGTAGGTGGCAAAAACATTCAGTACTTC
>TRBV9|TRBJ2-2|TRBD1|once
CASSVKGGAGELFF
TGTGCCAGCAGCGTAAAAGGGGGCGCCGGGGAGCTGTTTTTT
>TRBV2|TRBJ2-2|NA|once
CASVPRTLNTGELFF
TGTGCCAGCGTCCCCCGGACACTGAACACCGGGGAGCTGTTTTTT
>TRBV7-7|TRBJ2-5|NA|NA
CASSLGGFQETQYF
TGTGCCAGCAGCTTGGGCGGGTTCCAAGAGACCCAGTACTTC
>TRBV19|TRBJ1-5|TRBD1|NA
CASSSVPGTGNNQPQHF
TGTGCCAGTAGTTCCGTACCCGGGACAGGGAACAATCAGCCCCAGCATTTT
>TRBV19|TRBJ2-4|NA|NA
CASGSGHLTKNIQYF
TGTGCCAGCGGATCGGGACACTTAACCAAAAACATTCAGTACTTC
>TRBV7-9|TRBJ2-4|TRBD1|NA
CASSLLQGTQYF
TGTGCCAGCAGCTTACTACAGGGGACTCAGTACTTC